This T cell receptor beta chain was sequenced for a study of OX40 agonist ivuxolimab in advanced cancers. The method was immunoSEQ multiplex PCR; TCRdb's version includes in-frame clones alone and lacks a portion of them. The data hold roughly 41,000 clones, with over 75% observed a single time. Germline assignment: CDR1 LGHNA and CDR2 YNFKEQ. The CDR3 loop spans 15 amino acids. V lost 2 bases, J lost 4 bases, and 4 bases stayed unmatched. The sequence derives from an adult with an advanced solid tumor such as melanoma, head and neck, liver or kidney cancer. J is TRBJ2-7 and V is TRBV4-2; 11 bases agree with TRBD2. Sequences were derived from CD4+ or CD8+ T cells sorted from blood, sampled in a trial of the OX40 agonist ivuxolimab. CDR3 loop: CASSQRLAGGYEQYF. DNA for the CDR3: TGTGCCAGCAGCCAACGATTAGCGGGAGGGTACGAGCAGTACTTC.